Each of the 2 T cell receptor beta chains below was sequenced from the same sample in a study of vaccination and CD4 T cells after COVID-19. No antigen is known for these receptors. Treatment denoted: approximately nine-day PBMC culture with coronavirus spike peptide pools or control peptides (ViraFEST assay). The Oncomine TCR Beta short-read assay sequenced DNA from cultured CD4+ T cells. TCRdb re-analysed the PCR reads in MiXCR, keeping a single row per CDR3 protein. The sample comprises roughly 11,000 distinct CDR3 sequences, 76% of which are singletons, and roughly a tenth rests with the top ten. Specimen: CD4+ T cells from blood, cultured in vitro. Source of these receptors: a human donor who had recovered from COVID-19.

The chain joins TRBV21-1 to TRBJ2-2. TRBV21-1 is assigned pseudogene status. The CDR3 covers 15 residues. CDR3 coding DNA: TGTGCCAGCAGCACCCTACCTCACAGAACCGGGGAGCTGTTTTTT. It is translated as CASSTLPHRTGELFF.

The rearrangement links TRBV5-1 to TRBJ2-2; 9 bases agree with TRBD1. V shed 3 bases, J shed 4 bases, and the junction held 4 bases outside the gene matches. This CDR3 has 15 amino acids. CDR1 and CDR2 from the germline V gene are SGHRS and YFSETQ. CDR3 DNA sequence: TGCGCCAGCAGCTGGGGGACAGGGTCCACCGGGGAGCTGTTTTTT. Its translation: CASSWGTGSTGELFF.